The following is a TCR beta chain sequence with its context. Its antigen remains unidentified. In the authors' workflow: Filtering was not the same, since immunoSEQ gave junction-only sequences without quality scores. Generated by immunoSEQ multiplex PCR, the TCRdb table keeps only in-frame clones and is missing some. The V and J calls and clone size were taken over from that table, and D and trimming were inferred from the DNA. Of fewer than 130,000 clones in the sample, about 70% are singletons; the top ten hold approximately 24%. This sample stems from a study of shared clonotypes between healthy human individuals. The study, taken as a whole, reports: The study found lower generation probabilities in non-shared clonotypes than in those shared by all four donors.

The CDR3 length is 15 residues. V lost 0 bases, J lost 7 bases, and 15 bases lay in between. Germline values: CDR1 ENHRY, CDR2 SYGVKD. This clonotype originated in a woman aged 25 to 39 in good health. The sequencing sample was made of memory CD8+ T cells sorted from blood. Subset reported: CD45RO+ cells pooled with CCR7-negative TemRA cells. The rearrangement joins TRBV10-3 to TRBJ1-1; D is unclear. CDR3 nucleotide sequence: TGTGCCATCAGTGAGTCCGCGAGTATCGCTGTTGAAGCTTTCTTT. Amino acids: CAISESASIAVEAFF.